The rows below give T cell receptor beta chains drawn from one sample of a study of T cell changes during pregnancy in multiple sclerosis. Libraries were prepared by immunoSEQ multiplex PCR; TCRdb keeps only in-frame clonotypes and omits some of them. The data show tens of thousands of clones, with around 94% seen just once and about 3% held by the top ten. Sequencing used CD8+ T cells from peripheral blood mononuclear cells, obtained in the third trimester of pregnancy. The receptors derive from a female donor with multiple sclerosis, enrolled in a pregnancy study. Each CDR3 is given with its conserved first and last residue. A D gene is named only where the DNA matches it firmly.

V gene	D gene	CDR3 length	J gene	CDR3 protein
TRBV29-1	-	15	TRBJ2-3	CSVDHRGSGTDTQYF
TRBV27	-	15	TRBJ1-5	CASRSGPRNNQPQHF
TRBV28	TRBD2	14	TRBJ2-5	CASSFGTSGSTQYF
TRBV7-2	-	14	TRBJ2-3	CASSLAAGWDTQYF
TRBV4-1	-	14	TRBJ1-5	CASSSHVSNQPQHF
TRBV5-6	TRBD1	14	TRBJ1-2	CASSLAVTGGSSTF
TRBV6-1	-	16	TRBJ2-1	CASSGPGNTVYNEQFF
TRBV23-1	-	14	TRBJ2-5	CASSRTGSPETQYF
TRBV29-1	TRBD2	20	TRBJ2-3	CSVEGVNSKSGVDSTDTQYF
TRBV4-2	-	15	TRBJ2-2	CASSHRRAGTGELFF
TRBV5-4	TRBD1	15	TRBJ1-3	CASSLLGEGADTIYF
TRBV2	TRBD2	19	TRBJ2-7	CASSEALAGGPSPIDEQYF
TRBV19	TRBD2	15	TRBJ2-1	CASSMTAGVGNEQFF
TRBV4-2	-	14	TRBJ1-5	CASSPRRSNQPQHF
TRBV7-9	-	16	TRBJ1-3	CASSPLQVTAGNTIYF
TRBV7-9	TRBD2	14	TRBJ2-1	CASSSTSQYNEQFF
TRBV27	TRBD1	16	TRBJ2-1	CATRLGTGGSYNEQFF